Listed here is a single TCR beta chain. What it binds is not known. Time point reported: baseline pretreatment blood. Treatment specified: 15 Gy SBRT to primary tumor, nephrectomy 4 weeks later. This specimen comes from a study of radiation and T cells in renal cell carcinoma. Whole-study context: Nephrectomy followed 15 Gy stereotactic body radiation by 4 weeks.

Overall study results and limits: In blood, top tumor clones expanded by 2 weeks, shrinking by 4. Without pretreatment biopsies, baseline tumor clonotype presence was undetermined.

CDR1 is LNHDA and CDR2 is SQIVND in the germline V gene (reference sequence). The ends were cut back, 4 bases at V and 0 bases at J, with 12 bases in the middle. The CDR3 has 15 residues. Profiling relied on immunoSEQ multiplex PCR, and the TCRdb table lists in-frame clones only, not all of them. The sample yields around 160,000 clones, 88% seen once. The chain combines TRBV19 with TRBJ2-5; maybe TRBD1 (6 bases). This TCR derives from a woman aged 70-85 years with renal cell carcinoma. Material: blood, obtained from a patient whose treatment included radiotherapy and nephrectomy. The CDR3 spells CASSTGTGYQETQYF. As DNA, the CDR3 is TGTGCCAGTAGTACGGGAACAGGGTACCAAGAGACCCAGTACTTC.